The text below deals with one T cell receptor (beta chain). Its cognate antigen is unknown. These data originate in a study of T cell responses to AZD1222 COVID-19 vaccine. Trimming removed 4 bases from V and 9 bases from J; junction bases left unmatched: 13. The CDR3 loop spans 15 amino acids. Germline lookup yields CDR1 SNHLY and CDR2 FYNNEI. TCRdb's table, derived via immunoSEQ multiplex PCR, lists solely in-frame clones and lacks some. The sample lists about 150,000 clones; nearly 95% were seen once. Study-level points and caveats: The peak T cell response came first, and repertoires were sampled only after it. Targets within unmutated variant regions were reportedly found for nearly half of spike-specific TCRs.

The chain joins TRBV2 to TRBJ1-2; 8 nucleotides line up with TRBD1. Sequenced material: peripheral blood, taken on day 0 of AZD1222 vaccination. This sequence originates from an adult in good health. The CDR3 bases are TGTGCCAGCAGTGGTTTACGACAGGGGAGCCATCGCTACACCTTC. Translating gives CASSGLRQGSHRYTF.